The clone carrying this T cell receptor (beta chain) was seen ten or more times. Library preparation (for TCRbeta) was performed with unique molecular identifiers. TCRdb called the PCR reads again in MiXCR, with one record for every CDR3 protein. The top ten hold 1.1% of the sample, which has hundreds of thousands of distinct CDR3 sequences, around 17% seen once. These data originate in a study of T-cell reconstitution after alpha-beta-depleted transplantation in children. V lost 3 bases, J lost 4 bases, and 4 bases stayed unmatched. This CDR3 has 14 amino acids. Germline V gene data show CDR1 as DFQATT and CDR2 as SNEGSKA (reference sequence).

Material: PBMCs from the stem cell graft donor, obtained from the stem cell graft. The V and J genes are TRBV20-1 and TRBJ1-5; 9 nucleotides line up with TRBD1. This TCR came from a human donor who donated a stem cell graft to a child with acute myeloid leukemia. The CDR3 sequence: CSARTGGTNQPQHF. CDR3 nucleotide sequence: TGCAGTGCTAGGACAGGGGGGACGAATCAGCCCCAGCATTTT.